This T cell receptor beta chain came from a study of T cell repertoires in cytomegalovirus infection. Notes on the study in general: HLA-C-restricted CMV clonotypes gave the most frequent clonotype in two of eight donors.

This clonotype came up a few times. Antigen unknown. TCRdb re-called the reads through MiXCR, storing one row per CDR3 protein. The sample contains 150,000 to 200,000 distinct CDR3 sequences, approximately 15% of which appear only once. CDR3 length equals 12 residues. The germline V gene encodes CDR1 MNHEY and CDR2 SVGEGT. Trimming pared 0 bases from V and 10 bases from J, leaving 9 bases between. The sample comprised PBMCs. The J gene is TRBJ1-1, the V gene TRBV6-2 or TRBV6-3; possible D gene TRBD1, 6 bases. The source of this sequence is a human donor in good health (CMV status not recorded). Some clones in this sample may be carry-over from other donors' samples. The CDR3 coding sequence is TGTGCCAGCAGTTACTCGGGGGCGATAGCTTTCTTT. It translates to CASSYSGAIAFF.